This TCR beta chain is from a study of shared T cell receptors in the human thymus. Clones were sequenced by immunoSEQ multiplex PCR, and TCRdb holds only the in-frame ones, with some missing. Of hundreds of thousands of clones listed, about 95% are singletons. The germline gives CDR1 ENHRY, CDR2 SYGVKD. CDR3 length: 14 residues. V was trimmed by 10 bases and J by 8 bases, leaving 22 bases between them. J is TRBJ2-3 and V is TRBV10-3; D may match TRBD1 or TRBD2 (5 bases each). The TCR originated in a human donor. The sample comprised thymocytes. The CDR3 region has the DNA TGTGCCACGCAAGTCCGAGGGGATGGGGGTACGCAGTATTTT. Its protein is CATQVRGDGGTQYF.